Shown below are 14 T cell receptor beta chains from a single sample sequenced in a study of T cell responses to AZD1222 COVID-19 vaccine. Assay used: immunoSEQ multiplex PCR; TCRdb lists only in-frame clones, some missing. The table includes nearly 80,000 clones, over 75% detected once. The sequences come from peripheral blood, collected on day 0 of AZD1222 vaccination. Receptor source: an adult in good health.

V and J are TRBV4-1 and TRBJ2-7, with D maybe TRBD1 (6 bases). CDR3 length: 16 amino acids. V lost 1 base to trimming and J lost 1 base, with 14 bases between them. The germline CDR1 and CDR2 sequences are MGHRA and YSYEKL. The CDR3 loop is CASSQGLAGDSYEQYF. CDR3 DNA sequence: TGCGCCAGCAGCCAAGGTCTGGCAGGGGATTCCTACGAGCAGTACTTC.

The rearrangement joins TRBV12-5 to TRBJ1-5; TRBD1 is a possible D gene (5 bases). Germline CDR1 and CDR2: LGHNT and FRNRAP. CDR3 length: 17 residues. The germline V and J ends were trimmed by 2 bases and 2 bases, with 16 bases remaining between them. CDR3 nucleotide sequence: TGTGCTAGTGGTTTGACGGGACTAGGGAAGGGCAATCAGCCCCAGCATTTT. Encoded protein: CASGLTGLGKGNQPQHF. Full variable domain (missing parts from reference TRBV12-5 and TRBJ1-5): DARVTQTPRHKVTEMGQEVTMRCQPILGHNTVFWYRQTMMQGLELLAYFRNRAPLDDSGMPKDRFSAEMPDATLATLKIQPSEPRDSAVYFCASGLTGLGKGNQPQHFGDGTRLSIL.

V usage is TRBV29-1 and J usage is TRBJ2-2; TRBD1 might be the D (6 bases). The germline CDR1 and CDR2 sequences are SQVTM and ANQGSEA. Trimming left V 7 bases short and J 7 bases short, with 19 bases between. The CDR3 length is 14 residues. CDR3 region: CSAWDNPYDGELFF. In DNA, the CDR3 is TGCAGCGCCTGGGACAACCCCTATGACGGGGAGCTGTTTTTT.

The V and J genes are TRBV7-2 and TRBJ1-2, with 10 bases identical to TRBD1. Germline assignment: CDR1 SGHTA and CDR2 FQGNSA. This CDR3 region has 15 residues. The V segment lost 1 base and the J segment 3 bases; nucleotides outside the gene matches: 2. The CDR3 DNA is TGTGCCAGCAGCTTAGGAGGGACAGGGGACTATGGCTACACCTTC. Translation gives CASSLGGTGDYGYTF.

J is TRBJ2-5 and V is TRBV18; D uncertain. V lost 7 bases to trimming and J lost 3 bases, with 12 bases between them. CDR3 length: 13 amino acids. CDR1 and CDR2 (germline): KGHSH, LQKENI. The CDR3 nucleotides are TGTGCCAGCTTTCGAAACCAAGAAGAGACCCAGTACTTC. It codes for CASFRNQEETQYF.

J is TRBJ1-1 and V is TRBV5-1; no definite D call. Germline CDR1 reads SGHRS; CDR2 reads YFSETQ. The ends were cut back, 4 bases at V and 1 base at J, with 14 bases in the middle. This CDR3 has 15 residues. The CDR3 loop is CASSPRLGANTEAFF. The CDR3 DNA sequence: TGCGCCAGCAGCCCCCGACTAGGAGCGAACACTGAAGCTTTCTTT.

A single count supports this clone. The chain employs TRBV18 and TRBJ1-4; tentatively, D is TRBD1 (5 bases). In germline, CDR1 is KGHSH, CDR2 LQKENI. The ends were cut back, 4 bases at V and 2 bases at J, with 11 bases in the middle. The CDR3 has 15 residues. The CDR3 region has the DNA TGTGCCAGCTCACGGCAGGGTGGGACTAATGAAAAACTGTTTTTT. Translation gives CASSRQGGTNEKLFF.

The chain combines TRBV3-1 (or the pseudogene TRBV3-2) with TRBJ1-2; the D is unclear. Trimming stripped 1 base from V and 4 bases from J, with 7 bases between. Germline assignment: CDR1 LGHDT and CDR2 YNNKEL (reference sequence). CDR3 size: 13 residues. CDR3 residues: CASSQVGSYGYTF. The CDR3 nucleotides are TGTGCCAGCAGCCAAGTGGGTTCCTATGGCTACACCTTC.

The chain carries TRBV9 and TRBJ2-3; 10 bases map to TRBD2. This CDR3 is 18 amino acids long. Trimming at V came to 2 bases and at J to 0 bases, leaving 9 bases not matched to a gene. The germline gives CDR1 SGDLS, CDR2 YYNGEE. In DNA, the CDR3 is TGTGCCAGCAGCGTCGACCTCGGGACTAGCGAGAGCACAGATACGCAGTATTTT. Protein sequence: CASSVDLGTSESTDTQYF.

In DNA, the CDR3 is TGTGCCAGTAGTATTAGCGGGTTGGGCTCCTACAATGAGCAGTTCTTC. It encodes CASSISGLGSYNEQFF. The chain has TRBV19 and TRBJ2-1, with 7 bases that match TRBD2. Germline V gives CDR1 LNHDA, CDR2 SQIVND (reference sequence). V lost 3 bases, J lost 0 bases, and 5 bases stayed unmatched. The CDR3 length is 16 residues. Variable domain in full (rest from reference TRBV19 and TRBJ2-1): DGGITQSPKYLFRKEGQNVTLSCEQNLNHDAMYWYRQDPGQGLRLIYYSQIVNDFQKGDIAEGYSVSREKKESFPLTVTSAQKNPTAFYLCASSISGLGSYNEQFFGPGTRLTVL.

The chain recombines TRBV5-1 with TRBJ2-7, with 7 bases aligning to TRBD2. Germline V gene sequence: CDR1 SGHRS, CDR2 YFSETQ. J lost 0 bases, V lost 2 bases, and 5 bases had no gene match. The CDR3 loop spans 15 amino acids. The CDR3 bases are TGCGCCAGCAGCTTTCAAGCGGGGCTCTCCTACGAGCAGTACTTC. The encoded protein is CASSFQAGLSYEQYF.

This clone occurred a few times. The genes are TRBV24-1 and TRBJ2-1; D possibly corresponds to TRBD1 (5 bases). The CDR3 runs 13 residues. The V gene's germline CDR1 is KGHDR and CDR2 SFDVKD. The V gene lost 4 bases and the J gene lost 8 bases, with 11 bases spanning the gap. The DNA for the CDR3 is TGTGCCACCAGTGAGCCCCAGGGATATGAGCAGTTCTTC. Encoded protein: CATSEPQGYEQFF.

This clone appeared once. The chain carries TRBV2 and TRBJ2-5; D is tentatively TRBD1 or TRBD2 (5 bases each). The CDR3 is 15 amino acids. The V and J ends lost 6 bases and 2 bases respectively, with 16 bases between them. Germline CDR1 is SNHLY and CDR2 is FYNNEI. CDR3: CASSGSPGRQETQYF. CDR3 nucleotides: TGTGCCAGCAGCGGGTCCCCGGGACGGCAAGAGACCCAGTACTTC.

The chain recombines TRBV6-5 with TRBJ1-5, with D perhaps matching TRBD1 (5 bases). The V end was cut by 5 bases, the J end by 5 bases, with 16 bases between. This CDR3 comprises 15 residues. Germline assignment: CDR1 MNHEY and CDR2 SVGAGI. The CDR3 region is CASSHKGTTDQPQHF. CDR3 nucleotide sequence: TGTGCCAGCAGTCACAAAGGGACTACTGATCAGCCCCAGCATTTT.